Each of the 28 T cell receptor beta chains below was sequenced from the same sample in a study of blood T cells in healthy people across ages (dated by TCRdb to 2014 to 2015). Library prep was done by 5' RACE. A second PCR of 7 to 11 cycles was performed with a sample-barcoded 5' primer and a J-beta primer mix. The public reads were reanalyzed by TCRdb: fastp trimming at Q25, MiXCR alignment, in-frame beta chains only. Every CDR3 protein is listed once, alongside the most common genes and DNA of its rows. This sample has 1.8 million or so distinct CDR3 sequences in its table, and roughly 43% of those were observed once. More than 20% of the sample lies in the top ten. Sequencing was carried out using blood. The source is a human donor in good health.

This clonotype was counted between two and nine times. CDR3 bases: TGTGCCAGCAGTTATGCGAGGGCTGATAGCAATCAGCCCCAGCATTTT. Translating gives CASSYARADSNQPQHF. The J gene is TRBJ1-5, the V gene TRBV6-2 or TRBV6-3, with D uncertain. The CDR3 is 16 residues long. The V end was cut by 3 bases, the J end by 0 bases, with 12 bases between. CDR1 MNHEY and CDR2 SVGEGT come from the germline V gene.

Only a few counts were recorded for this clonotype. The V gene is TRBV6-2 or TRBV6-3, the J gene TRBJ2-5, with no clear D. The CDR3 totals 14 residues. Trimming removed 2 bases from V and 3 bases from J, with 10 bases in between. Per germline, CDR1 MNHEY and CDR2 SVGEGT. DNA for the CDR3: TGTGCCAGCAGTTACCGGCAGGAGAAAGAGACCCAGTACTTC. Its translation is CASSYRQEKETQYF.

The J gene is TRBJ2-6, the V gene TRBV10-3; D is perhaps TRBD1 (5 bases). The CDR3 runs 16 residues. With 3 bases removed from V and 0 bases from J, the gap between germline ends came to 9 bases. Per germline, CDR1 ENHRY and CDR2 SYGVKD. The DNA for the CDR3 is TGTGCCATCAGTGAACGGCAGGGCTCTGGGGCCAACGTCCTGACTTTC. Residues: CAISERQGSGANVLTF.

J is TRBJ2-1 and V is TRBV7-9; D remains ambiguous. V was trimmed by 5 bases and J by 4 bases, leaving 9 bases between them. The V gene's germline CDR1 is SEHNR and CDR2 FQNEAQ (reference sequence). CDR3 length: 13 residues. The CDR3 DNA sequence: TGTGCCAGCAGCCCTCCCCGGTACAATGAGCAGTTCTTC. It encodes CASSPPRYNEQFF.

This clonotype was counted a few times. The chain is built from TRBV5-1 and TRBJ1-1; TRBD1 agrees at 10 bases. CDR1 and CDR2 (germline): SGHRS, YFSETQ. The CDR3 totals 15 residues. V dropped 2 bases and J dropped 5; count of bases not matched to a gene: 6. The DNA for the CDR3 is TGCGCCAGCAGCTTTGGAGGACAGGGGGAGACTGAAGCTTTCTTT. This translates into CASSFGGQGETEAFF.

The V call is TRBV6-9, the J call TRBJ1-4; D uncertain. Germline V gene lookup returns CDR1 MNHGY and CDR2 SVAAGI. V was pared by 6 bases and J by 6 bases, with 14 bases between. CDR3 length: 14 amino acids. The CDR3 is CASRRGQVDEKLFF. The CDR3 DNA reads as TGTGCCAGCAGGCGGGGTCAGGTTGATGAAAAACTGTTTTTT.

The chain links TRBV7-2 to TRBJ2-7; 11 nucleotides align to TRBD2. Germline V gene lookup returns CDR1 SGHTA and CDR2 FQGNSA. This CDR3 has 16 residues. The junction had 6 bases not matched to a gene; V was cut back by 1 base and J by 4 bases. In DNA form, the CDR3 reads TGTGCCAGCAGCTTAGGTAGCGGGGGGGCAGGGTACGAGCAGTACTTC. Translated, it gives CASSLGSGGAGYEQYF.

V and J are TRBV18 and TRBJ2-5; TRBD2 matches at 8 bases. This CDR3 comprises 18 residues. V dropped 6 bases and J dropped 4; count of bases not matched to a gene: 19. In germline, CDR1 is KGHSH, CDR2 LQKENI. In DNA form, the CDR3 reads TGTGCCAGCTCCCTCTTTGCACTAGCGGACCGATTCATAGAGACCCAGTACTTC. Protein product: CASSLFALADRFIETQYF.

The V and J genes are TRBV2 and TRBJ2-1, with no clear D. This CDR3 spans 13 amino acids. Germline lookup yields CDR1 SNHLY and CDR2 FYNNEI. Trimming removed 10 bases from V and 8 bases from J, with 18 bases in between. The CDR3 coding sequence is TGTGCCACCTCGGTGTGGGCTAGTGATGAGCAGTTCTTC. Translation gives CATSVWASDEQFF.

As DNA, the CDR3 is TGCAGTGCTAGAGTTTACCTAGCTCCTGGGTACAATGAGCAGTTCTTC. Amino acid sequence: CSARVYLAPGYNEQFF. This chain links TRBV20-1 with TRBJ2-1; possibly TRBD2 for D (5 bases). In germline, CDR1 is DFQATT, CDR2 SNEGSKA (reference sequence). The CDR3 totals 16 residues. V lost 1 base and J lost 4, with 17 bases in between.

This sequence joins TRBV27 and TRBJ1-1, with TRBD1 matching over 9 bases. The V gene's germline CDR1 is MNHEY and CDR2 SMNVEV (reference sequence). V was clipped by 3 bases and J by 1 base; unmatched bases: 3. CDR3 size: 15 residues. The CDR3 DNA reads as TGTGCCAGCAGTTTTGGGGGACAGGGGAACACTGAAGCTTTCTTT. Residues: CASSFGGQGNTEAFF.

This chain joins TRBV5-1 and TRBJ2-7, with a tentative D call TRBD1 (5 bases). CDR3 length: 15 amino acids. Trimming removed 0 bases at V and 4 bases at J, with 14 bases between. The germline CDR1 and CDR2 sequences are SGHRS and YFSETQ. In nucleotides, the CDR3 is TGCGCCAGCAGCTTGGCCATGGGGCGCTTTTACGAGCAGTACTTC. Translated: CASSLAMGRFYEQYF.

The chain combines TRBV9 with TRBJ2-3; 7 bases are a match to TRBD1. This CDR3 comprises 16 residues. From germline, CDR1 is SGDLS and CDR2 YYNGEE. J was trimmed by 2 bases and V by 0 bases; bases with no gene match: 6. CDR3 sequence reads: CASSVDGQAYTDTQYF. CDR3 nucleotide sequence: TGTGCCAGCAGCGTAGACGGACAGGCCTACACAGATACGCAGTATTTT.

The CDR3 nucleotides are TGCAGCGTTGTATCCAGGGGGTACGAGCAGTACTTC. It codes for CSVVSRGYEQYF. The chain carries TRBV29-1 and TRBJ2-7; TRBD1 matches at 7 bases. The CDR3 is made up of 12 amino acids. The junction had 4 bases not matched to a gene; V was cut back by 4 bases and J by 4 bases. Germline loops: CDR1 SQVTM, CDR2 ANQGSEA.

The chain employs TRBV29-1 and TRBJ2-5; TRBD1 might be the D (6 bases). From germline, CDR1 is SQVTM and CDR2 ANQGSEA. This CDR3 has 11 residues. The V and J ends lost 7 bases and 11 bases respectively, with 17 bases between them. CDR3 coding DNA: TGCAGCGCTACAGGGCCTACGGAGCAGTACTTC. This sequence encodes CSATGPTEQYF.

This clonotype was observed a handful of times. The chain is built from TRBV12-3 or TRBV12-4 and TRBJ1-2; 9 positions agree with TRBD1. The CDR3 runs 14 residues. The J segment lost 8 bases and the V segment lost 2 bases, leaving 6 bases of the junction unmatched. The CDR3, as DNA: TGTGCCAGCAGTTTAAGAACAGGGGGCCAAGGCTACACCTTC. This codes for CASSLRTGGQGYTF.

This clonotype was seen more than once but under ten times. V usage is TRBV9 and J usage is TRBJ1-2; TRBD1 agrees at 8 bases. With 2 bases clipped from V and 8 bases from J, the junction kept 8 bases outside the gene matches. Per germline, CDR1 SGDLS and CDR2 YYNGEE. This CDR3 contains 14 residues. For the CDR3, the DNA is TGTGCCAGCAGCGTCTCGGACAGGGTGGGGGGCTACACCTTC. Protein product: CASSVSDRVGGYTF.

There are a few counts of this clonotype. CDR3: CATSRVSDREYGYTF. The CDR3 DNA follows: TGTGCCACCAGCAGAGTTTCGGACAGAGAGTATGGCTACACCTTC. The gene calls are TRBV15 and TRBJ1-2; a weak D match, TRBD1 (6 bases). Per germline, CDR1 LNHNV and CDR2 YYDKDF (reference sequence). This CDR3 has 15 residues. Trimming took off 1 base at V and 5 bases at J, with 14 bases between the two ends.

This clonotype was picked up a small number of times. This chain uses TRBV6-2 or TRBV6-3 with TRBJ2-5; TRBD2 is a possible D gene (7 bases). Deletions cut 5 bases from V and 2 bases from J, with 24 bases between. CDR3 size: 18 residues. Per germline, CDR1 MNHEY and CDR2 SVGEGT. CDR3 DNA sequence: TGTGCCAGCAGTCTCGCAGCGGGGAGGGGGTATTTTCAAGAGACCCAGTACTTC. This codes for CASSLAAGRGYFQETQYF.

V gene TRBV20-1 combines with J gene TRBJ1-5, with D hard to call. Between the trimmed V and J ends, which lost 2 bases and 8 bases, there was a span of 10 bases. The CDR3 sequence is 12 residues long. Germline values: CDR1 DFQATT, CDR2 SNEGSKA (reference sequence). The CDR3 loop reads CSARKGWEPQHF. CDR3 sequence (DNA): TGCAGTGCTAGAAAGGGCTGGGAGCCCCAGCATTTT.

Ten or more counts support this clonotype. The V and J genes are TRBV7-2 and TRBJ2-3; D is unresolved. CDR3 length equals 15 residues. Germline V gene lookup returns CDR1 SGHTA and CDR2 FQGNSA. V was clipped by 4 bases and J by 7 bases, with 18 bases between them. The CDR3 is CASSSSRSGPHTQYF. DNA for the CDR3: TGTGCCAGCAGCTCTTCTAGATCCGGGCCACATACGCAGTATTTT.

This clonotype has only a few counts. This chain uses TRBV12-3 or TRBV12-4 with TRBJ2-5, with TRBD1 matching over 8 bases. Germline trimming cut 4 bases from V and 5 bases from J; bases unmatched to any gene: 15. The CDR3 runs to 17 residues. The CDR3 nucleotides are TGTGCCAGCAGTTCAGCCAGGGGGCCGCGCCGAGGGGAGACCCAGTACTTC. This sequence encodes CASSSARGPRRGETQYF.

The chain links TRBV7-2 to TRBJ1-5; D is uncertain. The CDR3 contains 15 residues. Per the germline V gene, CDR1 is SGHTA and CDR2 is FQGNSA. Deletions cut 1 base from V and 6 bases from J, with 13 bases between. The CDR3 loop reads CASSLVGEAGQPQHF. The CDR3 nucleotides are TGTGCCAGCAGCTTAGTCGGCGAAGCTGGTCAGCCCCAGCATTTT. The full variable domain, completed using reference TRBV7-2 and TRBJ1-5, is GAGVSQSPSNKVTEKGKDVELRCDPISGHTALYWYRQSLGQGLEFLIYFQGNSAPDKSGLPSDRFSAERTGGSVSTLTIQRTQQEDSAVYLCASSLVGEAGQPQHFGDGTRLSIL.

V gene TRBV6-6 combines with J gene TRBJ2-3; D remains ambiguous. This CDR3 has 13 residues. Germline-derived CDR1 and CDR2 are MNHNY and SVGAGI (reference sequence). V lost 6 bases and J lost 3, with 10 bases in between. The CDR3 loop reads CASSPKETDTQYF. CDR3 in DNA: TGTGCCAGCAGCCCAAAAGAAACAGATACGCAGTATTTT.

This clonotype turned up a few times. V usage is TRBV7-9 and J usage is TRBJ1-2; D is unclear. V was shortened by 1 base and J by 4 bases, with 13 bases between the two germline ends. This CDR3 has 15 amino acids. The germline CDR1 and CDR2 sequences are SEHNR and FQNEAQ (reference sequence). The CDR3 DNA reads as TGTGCCAGCAGCTTAGATCGGGCATTTTTCTATGGCTACACCTTC. Its protein is CASSLDRAFFYGYTF.

The chain uses TRBV6-6 and TRBJ1-2; maybe TRBD1 (5 bases). The CDR3 length is 11 residues. V dropped 10 bases and J dropped 6 bases, with 12 bases sitting between them. CDR1 MNHNY and CDR2 SVGAGI come from the germline V gene (reference sequence). CDR3 nucleotides: TGTGCCACCATGGGGGAGAATGGCTACACCTTC. Translation: CATMGENGYTF.

The gene calls are TRBV4-1 and TRBJ2-5; D is perhaps TRBD2 (6 bases). Trimming took off 4 bases at V and 5 bases at J, with 17 bases between the two ends. Germline V gives CDR1 MGHRA, CDR2 YSYEKL. The CDR3 is 15 residues long. Written as DNA, the CDR3 is TGCGCCAGCAGCCCTCAGATTGCGGGGTCGGAGACCCAGTACTTC. It translates to CASSPQIAGSETQYF.

This clonotype has only a few counts. V is TRBV6-5 and J is TRBJ1-2, with a weak D call TRBD1 (5 bases). The germline CDR1 and CDR2 sequences are MNHEY and SVGAGI. The CDR3 is made up of 13 amino acids. The V gene lost 6 bases and the J gene lost 3 bases, with 11 bases spanning the gap. Here the CDR3 reads CASRTGGYYGYTF. The CDR3 nucleotides are TGTGCCAGCAGAACGGGGGGATACTATGGCTACACCTTC.